Shown below are 6 T cell receptor beta chains from a single sample sequenced in a study of CD8 T cells in Susac syndrome. After extraction with the RNeasy kit, roughly 0.45 to 1 ug of the RNA was reverse transcribed using random hexamers. One entry per CDR3 protein results from TCRdb running MiXCR on the immunoSEQ multiplex PCR reads. This sample has approximately 190,000 distinct CDR3 sequences, with about 94% found just once. The specimen sequenced was CD4+ T cells from PBMCs. These receptors were collected from a human donor in good health.

The genes are TRBV7-8 and TRBJ2-5; possibly TRBD1 for D (5 bases). The CDR3 is 14 amino acids. The germline V gene has CDR1 SGHVS and CDR2 FQNEAQ. The V end was cut by 5 bases, the J end by 0 bases, with 10 bases between. Here the CDR3 reads CASSPRQNQETQYF. CDR3 DNA sequence: TGTGCCAGCAGCCCGAGACAGAACCAAGAGACCCAGTACTTC.

The chain is built from TRBV20-1 and TRBJ2-1, with D perhaps TRBD1 or TRBD2 (5 bases each). Trimming shortened V by 3 bases and J by 8 bases, and 20 bases separated the two germline ends. Per germline, CDR1 DFQATT and CDR2 SNEGSKA (reference sequence). This CDR3 comprises 15 residues. CDR3 in amino acids: CSARDPTVSADEQFF. CDR3 coding DNA: TGCAGTGCTAGGGACCCGACAGTTAGCGCGGATGAGCAGTTCTTC.

This rearrangement joins TRBV6-6 to TRBJ1-5; D gene unclear. There are 12 residues in the CDR3. CDR1 and CDR2 (germline): MNHNY, SVGAGI (reference sequence). The V and J ends lost 2 bases and 3 bases respectively, with 2 bases between them. The CDR3 sequence: CASSYLNQPQHF. The CDR3 DNA follows: TGTGCCAGCAGTTACCTCAATCAGCCCCAGCATTTT.

The chain combines TRBV29-1 with TRBJ1-2, with TRBD1 matching 10 bases. Trimming took 6 bases from V and 6 from J; bases not matched to a gene: 10. Germline loops: CDR1 SQVTM, CDR2 ANQGSEA. The CDR3 sequence is 14 residues long. In DNA form, the CDR3 reads TGCAGCGTCTCCGGGACAGGGGAGTCTAATGGCTACACCTTC. It codes for CSVSGTGESNGYTF.

The chain combines TRBV7-3 with TRBJ1-2; no reliable D call. V was trimmed by 2 bases and J by 4 bases, leaving 14 bases between them. Germline CDR1 SGHTA, CDR2 FQGTGA. This CDR3 region has 15 residues. The CDR3 loop reads CASSLSRSALYGYTF. In nucleotides, the CDR3 is TGTGCCAGCAGCTTATCTCGGTCTGCTCTCTATGGCTACACCTTC.

V gene TRBV20-1 combines with J gene TRBJ2-6; D is perhaps TRBD1 (6 bases). The CDR3 sequence is 14 residues long. Trimming cost V 5 bases and J 2 bases, with 10 bases left between them. Germline CDR1 and CDR2: DFQATT and SNEGSKA (reference sequence). CDR3 amino acids: CSAVQGPGANVLTF. The CDR3 nucleotides are TGCAGTGCTGTACAGGGTCCTGGGGCCAACGTCCTGACTTTC.